What follows are 21 T cell receptor beta chains derived from one specimen sequenced in a study of blood T cell repertoires in COVID-19. The method was immunoSEQ multiplex PCR; TCRdb's version includes in-frame clones alone and lacks a portion of them. The table lists around 250,000 clones, 86% of them singletons. Sequenced sample: peripheral blood. These receptors were obtained from a man at least 80 years old with acute or convalescent COVID-19.

V gene TRBV7-6 combines with J gene TRBJ2-2, with TRBD2 matching over 7 bases. From germline, CDR1 is SGHVS and CDR2 FNYEAQ. The CDR3 is made up of 19 amino acids. The V and J ends lost 0 bases and 1 base, in that order; junction bases with no gene match: 11. CDR3 region: CASSLAANQRTRNTGELFF. CDR3 DNA: TGTGCCAGCAGCTTAGCGGCCAATCAAAGGACTAGGAACACCGGGGAGCTGTTTTTT.

The chain joins TRBV27 to TRBJ2-2; 9 nucleotides match TRBD1. Germline CDR1 and CDR2: MNHEY and SMNVEV (reference sequence). The CDR3 spans 12 residues. Trimming cost V 9 bases and J 9 bases; bases outside gene matches: 5. The CDR3 loop is CASTTGGRELFF. CDR3 nucleotide sequence: TGTGCCAGTACTACAGGGGGCAGGGAGCTGTTTTTT.

J is TRBJ1-1 and V is TRBV28; 9 bases match TRBD1. Germline assignment: CDR1 MDHEN and CDR2 SYDVKM. V lost 6 bases to trimming and J lost 1 base; unmatched junction nucleotides: 6. This CDR3 spans 15 amino acids. The CDR3, as DNA: TGTGCCAGCAGGGCGGCGGGACAGGGGAACACTGAAGCTTTCTTT. This codes for CASRAAGQGNTEAFF.

This clone was observed a handful of times. The V gene is TRBV6-2 or TRBV6-3, the J gene TRBJ2-1, with 8 bases that match TRBD2. The V and J ends lost 5 bases and 0 bases, in that order; junction bases with no gene match: 15. Germline assignment: CDR1 MNHEY and CDR2 SVGEGT. CDR3 length: 19 amino acids. CDR3 protein: CASSSGRFTSASSYNEQFF. As DNA, the CDR3 is TGTGCCAGCAGTAGCGGGAGATTCACCTCAGCAAGCTCCTACAATGAGCAGTTCTTC.

Regarding this clone: This sample includes further DNA sequences coding for the same CDR3. V gene TRBV11-2 combines with J gene TRBJ2-7, with TRBD1 identical over 9 bases. Trimming took 0 bases from V and 4 from J; bases not matched to a gene: 1. The V gene's germline CDR1 is SGHAT and CDR2 FQNNGV. The CDR3 spans 14 residues. The CDR3, as DNA: TGTGCCAGCAGCTTAGACGGACAGGGGTACGAGCAGTACTTC. This encodes CASSLDGQGYEQYF. The whole variable domain, filled in from reference TRBV11-2 and TRBJ2-7, reads EAGVAQSPRYKIIEKRQSVAFWCNPISGHATLYWYQQILGQGPKLLIQFQNNGVVDDSQLPKDRFSAERLKGVDSTLKIQPAKLEDSAVYLCASSLDGQGYEQYFGPGTRLTVT.

This chain joins TRBV19 and TRBJ2-7; D possibly corresponds to TRBD2 (7 bases). Trimming removed 9 bases from V and 4 bases from J, with 16 bases in between. Germline V CDR1 and CDR2: LNHDA, SQIVND (reference sequence). The CDR3 has 13 residues. This CDR3 reads CASIGGQGYEQYF. CDR3 DNA sequence: TGTGCCAGCATCGGGGGGCAGGGATACGAGCAGTACTTC.

This clone was found a few times. The chain carries TRBV4-2 and TRBJ1-2; D gene uncertain. The germline V and J ends were trimmed by 1 base and 0 bases, with 12 bases remaining between them. From germline, CDR1 is LGHNA and CDR2 YNFKEQ. This CDR3 is 16 amino acids long. The CDR3 DNA reads as TGTGCCAGCAGCCAAGCGGCGTCGGGAACTAACTATGGCTACACCTTC. Its protein product is CASSQAASGTNYGYTF.

V and J are TRBV28 and TRBJ1-2; D remains unclear. V dropped 7 bases and J dropped 8 bases, with 20 bases sitting between them. The germline V gene has CDR1 MDHEN and CDR2 SYDVKM. The CDR3 has 14 amino acids. DNA for the CDR3: TGTGCCAGCAACTCCCTCGGCGCCGCGGGGGGCTACACCTTC. Translating it yields CASNSLGAAGGYTF.

In regard to this clone: The junction shows a germline mismatch at one end, possibly a read error. The chain is built from TRBV28 and TRBJ1-3; TRBD1 matches at 9 bases. CDR1 MDHEN and CDR2 SYDVKM come from the germline V gene. The CDR3 contains 15 residues. The CDR3 reads CASSLGGTGPPALDF. The CDR3 nucleotides read TGTGCCAGCAGTTTAGGTGGGACAGGGCCCCCGGCGTTGGATTTT. Combining the CDR3 with reference TRBV28 and TRBJ1-3 gives the whole variable domain DVKVTQSSRYLVKRTGEKVFLECVQDMDHENMFWYRQDPGLGLRLIYFSYDVKMKEKGDIPEGYSVSREKKERFSLILESASTNQTSMYLCASSLGGTGPPALDFGEGSWLTVV.

This sequence joins TRBV19 and TRBJ1-5, with D maybe TRBD1 (5 bases). V lost 5 bases, J lost 6 bases, and 17 bases lay in between. Germline loops: CDR1 LNHDA, CDR2 SQIVND (reference sequence). CDR3 length: 15 amino acids. This CDR3 reads CASSSYRSGIQPQHF. In DNA, the CDR3 is TGTGCCAGTAGTTCCTACCGGTCAGGGATTCAGCCCCAGCATTTT.

This clone was seen just once. V usage is TRBV28 and J usage is TRBJ1-2; TRBD1 agrees at 8 bases. The V and J ends lost 3 bases and 5 bases, in that order; junction bases with no gene match: 5. The CDR3 has 14 residues. Looked up from germline, CDR1 is MDHEN and CDR2 is SYDVKM. CDR3 in amino acids: CASSFWTGKYGYTF. CDR3 in DNA: TGTGCCAGCAGTTTCTGGACAGGGAAATATGGCTACACCTTC.

The V call is TRBV4-2, the J call TRBJ1-4, with a possible D match to TRBD1 (6 bases). In germline, CDR1 is LGHNA, CDR2 YNFKEQ. There are 14 residues in the CDR3. The V and J ends lost 4 bases and 5 bases respectively, with 11 bases between them. CDR3 nucleotides: TGTGCCAGCAGCCCGGGGGGCCTGAATGAAAAACTGTTTTTT. Encoded protein: CASSPGGLNEKLFF.

Points on this clone: At one of its ends the junction is not consistent with the germline gene, which may arise from a read error. This sequence joins TRBV24-1 and TRBJ2-1; TRBD2 aligns across 10 bases. Germline values: CDR1 KGHDR, CDR2 SFDVKD. This CDR3 region has 13 residues. The CDR3: CATSDPAGTSALF. The CDR3 DNA sequence: TGTGCCACCAGTGATCCGGCCGGGACTAGCGCGCTCTTC.

This chain uses TRBV3-1 (or the pseudogene TRBV3-2) with TRBJ1-4; perhaps TRBD1 as D (6 bases). Trimming cost V 5 bases and J 8 bases, with 18 bases left between them. Germline V lookup: CDR1 LGHDT, CDR2 YNNKEL (reference sequence). CDR3 size: 15 residues. As DNA, the CDR3 is TGTGCCAGCAGCGCCCCCCATCCGAGGGGGGAAAAACTGTTTTTT. It is translated as CASSAPHPRGEKLFF.

This clone was seen just once. V gene TRBV5-4 combines with J gene TRBJ1-1, with TRBD1 matching over 7 bases. Germline CDR1 reads SGHNT; CDR2 reads YYREEE (reference sequence). The J segment lost 2 bases and the V segment lost 4 bases, leaving 8 bases of the junction unmatched. This CDR3 is built from 15 residues. CDR3 residues: CASSRGQQANTEAFF. CDR3 nucleotides: TGTGCCAGCAGCCGGGGACAGCAGGCCAACACTGAAGCTTTCTTT.

The V call is TRBV10-2, the J call TRBJ1-1; no definite D call. The CDR3 sequence is 13 residues long. Germline V lookup: CDR1 WSHSY, CDR2 SAAADI. Trimming shortened V by 4 bases and J by 1 base, and 7 bases separated the two germline ends. The CDR3 DNA sequence: TGCGCCAGCAGTGCCCAGGCGAACACTGAAGCTTTCTTT. It is translated as CASSAQANTEAFF.

This clone was picked up a small number of times. The V call is TRBV28, the J call TRBJ1-2; 11 bases fit TRBD1. CDR3 size: 14 residues. V lost 10 bases and J lost 6; bases outside the gene matches: 10. Germline CDR1 MDHEN, CDR2 SYDVKM. The CDR3 reads CAIGQGARIDGYTF. DNA of the CDR3: TGTGCCATCGGACAGGGGGCGCGTATCGATGGCTACACCTTC.

This chain uses TRBV20-1 with TRBJ2-5, with a possible D match to TRBD1 (6 bases). Trimming removed 3 bases at V and 4 bases at J, with 24 bases between. This CDR3 spans 17 amino acids. Germline V gene sequence: CDR1 DFQATT, CDR2 SNEGSKA (reference sequence). CDR3 nucleotide sequence: TGCAGTGCTAGTGGTATGGGGTGGGGGCGAAAAGGAGAGACCCAGTACTTC. It yields the protein CSASGMGWGRKGETQYF.

The chain uses TRBV5-1 and TRBJ2-5; 10 bases match TRBD1. Germline V CDR1 and CDR2: SGHRS, YFSETQ. CDR3 length: 16 amino acids. With V trimmed by 3 bases and J by 1 base, 6 bases remained unmatched. CDR3 amino acids: CASSSTGTGVQETQYF. The CDR3 DNA reads as TGCGCCAGCAGCTCGACCGGGACAGGGGTCCAAGAGACCCAGTACTTC.

This chain connects TRBV19 to TRBJ2-3; the match to TRBD2 covers 7 bases. This CDR3 contains 12 residues. The germline V gene has CDR1 LNHDA and CDR2 SQIVND (reference sequence). V gave up 5 bases and J gave up 13 bases; unmatched junction bases: 9. CDR3 bases: TGTGCCAGTAGTTCCGCAGCGGGGCTAAAGTATTTT. It translates to CASSSAAGLKYF.

This CDR3 is CASSVSTGVIHEQYF. The CDR3 nucleotides are TGTGCCAGCAGCGTATCGACAGGGGTTATCCACGAGCAGTACTTC. This chain links TRBV9 with TRBJ2-7, with 8 bases fitting TRBD1. The CDR3 is 15 residues long. V dropped 1 base and J dropped 5; count of bases not matched to a gene: 8. From germline, CDR1 is SGDLS and CDR2 YYNGEE.